The following is a T cell receptor beta chain sequence with its context. A much larger clone differs by one base, so this may be a read error. The same CDR3 also results from other DNA sequences found in this sample. The entry originates in a study of blood T cell repertoires in COVID-19. At the level of the study: Collection of acute and convalescent COVID-19 samples took place in the United States, Italy and Spain. T cells, B-cell-depleted T cells, or PBMCs provided the cDNA or gDNA that served as material.

This CDR3 has 14 amino acids. From germline, CDR1 is MNHEY and CDR2 SVGAGI. Here immunoSEQ multiplex PCR was the method, and the copy in TCRdb shows in-frame clones only, minus some. This table has 200,000 to 300,000 clones, 80% to 85% appearing once. Sequencing was carried out using peripheral blood. The V and J genes are TRBV6-5 and TRBJ2-3, with 9 bases fitting TRBD2. The receptor was derived from a man between 60 and 70 years old with acute or convalescent COVID-19. The CDR3 coding sequence is TGTGCCACCACGGGCGGGGGGGCCGTAGATACGCAATATTTT. The encoded protein is CATTGGGAVDTQYF.